The following is a TCR beta chain sequence with its context. In the original workflow: It was from reference gene primer amplification that nucleated cell counts were estimated. TCRdb's copy holds only in-frame clones and misses some; the assay was immunoSEQ multiplex PCR. From that table come the V and J calls and clone size; the DNA was used to work out D and trimming. The sample holds 250,000 to 300,000 clones, about nine tenths seen once. This record comes from a study of blood T cell repertoires in COVID-19. Study context: Samples came from the United States, Italy and Spain, spanning acute and convalescent COVID-19.

The CDR3 is 12 amino acids. V lost 0 bases to trimming and J lost 13 bases, with 10 bases between them. Germline V gene sequence: CDR1 PRHDT, CDR2 FYEKMQ (reference sequence). This clonotype was sampled from a man between 50 and 59 years old with acute or convalescent COVID-19. Sequencing was performed on peripheral blood. The J gene is TRBJ2-1, the V gene TRBV13; D is uncertain. CDR3 in amino acids: CASSLGTGGQFF. Written as DNA, the CDR3 is TGTGCCAGCAGCTTAGGGACGGGTGGTCAGTTCTTC.